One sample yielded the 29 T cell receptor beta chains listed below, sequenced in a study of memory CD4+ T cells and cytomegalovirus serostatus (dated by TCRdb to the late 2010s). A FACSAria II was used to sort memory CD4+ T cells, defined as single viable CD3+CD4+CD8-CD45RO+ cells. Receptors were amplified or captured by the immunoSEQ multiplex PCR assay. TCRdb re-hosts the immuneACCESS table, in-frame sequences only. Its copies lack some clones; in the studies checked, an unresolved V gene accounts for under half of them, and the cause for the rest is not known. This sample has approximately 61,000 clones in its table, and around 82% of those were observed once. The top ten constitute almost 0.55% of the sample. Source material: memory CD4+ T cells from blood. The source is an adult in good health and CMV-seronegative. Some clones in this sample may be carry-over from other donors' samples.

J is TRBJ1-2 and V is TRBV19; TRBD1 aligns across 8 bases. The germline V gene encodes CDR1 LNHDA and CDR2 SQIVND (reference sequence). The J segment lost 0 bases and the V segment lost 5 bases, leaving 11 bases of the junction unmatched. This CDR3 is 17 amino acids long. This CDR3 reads CASSSQRDRKTNYGYTF. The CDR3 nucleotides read TGTGCCAGTAGTTCCCAAAGGGACAGGAAAACTAACTATGGCTACACCTTC.

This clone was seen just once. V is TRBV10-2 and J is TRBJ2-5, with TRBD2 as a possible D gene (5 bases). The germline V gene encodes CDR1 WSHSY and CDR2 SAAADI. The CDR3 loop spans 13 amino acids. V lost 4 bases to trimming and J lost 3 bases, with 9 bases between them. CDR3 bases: TGCGCCAGCAGTGTTCGAGGGAAAGAGACCCAGTACTTC. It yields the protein CASSVRGKETQYF.

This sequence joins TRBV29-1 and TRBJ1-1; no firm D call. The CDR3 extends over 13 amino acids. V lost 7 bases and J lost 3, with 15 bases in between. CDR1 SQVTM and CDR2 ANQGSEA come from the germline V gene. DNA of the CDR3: TGCAGCGCCACATCGGCCTGGGACACTGAAGCTTTCTTT. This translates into CSATSAWDTEAFF.

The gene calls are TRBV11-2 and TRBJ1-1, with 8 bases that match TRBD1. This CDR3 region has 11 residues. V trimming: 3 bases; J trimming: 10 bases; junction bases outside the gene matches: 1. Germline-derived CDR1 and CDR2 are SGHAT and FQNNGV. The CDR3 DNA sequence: TGTGCCAGCAGCTTCGACAGGGGAGCTTTCTTT. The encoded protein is CASSFDRGAFF.

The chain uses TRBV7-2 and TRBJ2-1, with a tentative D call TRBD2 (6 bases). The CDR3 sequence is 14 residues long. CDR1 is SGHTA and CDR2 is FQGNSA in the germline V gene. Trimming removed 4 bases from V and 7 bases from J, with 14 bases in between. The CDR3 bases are TGTGCCAGCAGCTCCGGGACTGGCGGGAATGAGCAGTTCTTC. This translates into CASSSGTGGNEQFF.

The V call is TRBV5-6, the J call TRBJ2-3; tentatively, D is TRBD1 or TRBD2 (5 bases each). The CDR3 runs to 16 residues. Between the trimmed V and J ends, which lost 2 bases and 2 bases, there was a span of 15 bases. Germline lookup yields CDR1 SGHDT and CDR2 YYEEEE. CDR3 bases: TGTGCCAGCAGCTTCCTCCGACTGGGGGTCACAGATACGCAGTATTTT. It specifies CASSFLRLGVTDTQYF. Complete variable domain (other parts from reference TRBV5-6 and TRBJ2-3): DAGVTQSPTHLIKTRGQQVTLRCSPKSGHDTVSWYQQALGQGPQFIFQYYEEEERQRGNFPDRFSGHQFPNYSSELNVNALLLGDSALYLCASSFLRLGVTDTQYFGPGTRLTVL.

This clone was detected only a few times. CDR3 protein: CASSQSRALANYGYTF. The CDR3 nucleotides read TGCGCCAGCAGTCAATCGCGGGCCTTAGCTAACTATGGCTACACCTTC. The V call is TRBV23-1, the J call TRBJ1-2; D not certain. TRBV23-1 is marked as an open reading frame, function uncertain. This CDR3 is 16 amino acids long. V was clipped by 0 bases and J by 0 bases, with 11 bases between them.

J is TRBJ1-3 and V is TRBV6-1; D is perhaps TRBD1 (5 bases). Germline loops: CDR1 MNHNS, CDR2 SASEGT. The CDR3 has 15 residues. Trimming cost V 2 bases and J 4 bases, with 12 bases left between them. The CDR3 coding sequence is TGTGCCAGCAGTGAACAGGGCAGGGCCGGAAACACCATATATTTT. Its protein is CASSEQGRAGNTIYF.

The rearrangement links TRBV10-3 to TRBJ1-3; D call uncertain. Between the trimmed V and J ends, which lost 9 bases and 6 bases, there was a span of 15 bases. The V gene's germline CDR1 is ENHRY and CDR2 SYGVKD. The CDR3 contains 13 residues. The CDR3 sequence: CAIQSVDSNTIYF. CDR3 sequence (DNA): TGTGCCATACAGTCAGTGGACTCAAACACCATATATTTT.

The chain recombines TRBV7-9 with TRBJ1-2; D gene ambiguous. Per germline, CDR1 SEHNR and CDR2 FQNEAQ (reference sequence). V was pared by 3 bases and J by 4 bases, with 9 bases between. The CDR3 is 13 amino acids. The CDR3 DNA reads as TGTGCCAGCAGCTTCAGTAACCTCTATGGCTACACCTTC. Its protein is CASSFSNLYGYTF.

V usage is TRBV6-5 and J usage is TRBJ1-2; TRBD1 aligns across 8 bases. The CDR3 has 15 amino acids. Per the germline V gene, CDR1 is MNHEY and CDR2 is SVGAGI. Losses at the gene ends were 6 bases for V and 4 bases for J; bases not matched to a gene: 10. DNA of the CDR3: TGTGCCAGCAGACTAGATACAGGGGGACGCTATGGCTACACCTTC. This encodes CASRLDTGGRYGYTF.

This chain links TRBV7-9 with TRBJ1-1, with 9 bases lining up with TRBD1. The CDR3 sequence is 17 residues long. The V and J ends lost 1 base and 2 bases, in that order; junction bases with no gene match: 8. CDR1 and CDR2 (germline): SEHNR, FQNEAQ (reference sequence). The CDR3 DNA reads TGTGCCAGCAGCTTAGATCGGACAGGGGCCAGAAACACTGAAGCTTTCTTT. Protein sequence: CASSLDRTGARNTEAFF.

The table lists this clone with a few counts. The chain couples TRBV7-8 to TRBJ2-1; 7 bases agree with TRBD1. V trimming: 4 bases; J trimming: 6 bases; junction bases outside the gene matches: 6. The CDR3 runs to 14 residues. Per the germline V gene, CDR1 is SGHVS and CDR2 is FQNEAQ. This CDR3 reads CASSSRTGSNEQFF. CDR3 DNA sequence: TGTGCCAGCAGCTCTCGGACAGGCAGCAATGAGCAGTTCTTC.

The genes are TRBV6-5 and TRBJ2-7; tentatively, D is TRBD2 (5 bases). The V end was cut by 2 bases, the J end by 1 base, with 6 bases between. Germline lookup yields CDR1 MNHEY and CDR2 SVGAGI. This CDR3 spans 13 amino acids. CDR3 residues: CASSYPGSYEQYF. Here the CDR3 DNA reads TGTGCCAGCAGTTACCCGGGGTCCTACGAGCAGTACTTC.

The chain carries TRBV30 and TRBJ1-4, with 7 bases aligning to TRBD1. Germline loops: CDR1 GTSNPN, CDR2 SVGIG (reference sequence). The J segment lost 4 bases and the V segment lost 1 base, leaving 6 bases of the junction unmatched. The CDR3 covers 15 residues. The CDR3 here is CAWSAQTGLNEKLFF. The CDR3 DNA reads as TGTGCCTGGAGTGCCCAGACAGGGCTTAATGAAAAACTGTTTTTT.

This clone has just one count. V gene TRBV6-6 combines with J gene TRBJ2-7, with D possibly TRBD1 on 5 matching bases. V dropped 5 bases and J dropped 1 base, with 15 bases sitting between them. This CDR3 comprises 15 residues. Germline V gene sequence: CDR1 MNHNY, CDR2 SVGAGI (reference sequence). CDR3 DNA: TGTGCCAGCAGTGGAAGGGGCGCAGGATCCTACGAGCAGTACTTC. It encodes CASSGRGAGSYEQYF.

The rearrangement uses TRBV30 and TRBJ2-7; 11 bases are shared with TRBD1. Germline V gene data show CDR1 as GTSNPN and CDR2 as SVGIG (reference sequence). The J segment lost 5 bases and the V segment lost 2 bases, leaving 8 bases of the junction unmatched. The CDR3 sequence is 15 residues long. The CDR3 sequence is CAWSYFGTGGHEQYF. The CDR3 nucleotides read TGTGCCTGGAGTTATTTTGGGACAGGGGGACACGAGCAGTACTTC.

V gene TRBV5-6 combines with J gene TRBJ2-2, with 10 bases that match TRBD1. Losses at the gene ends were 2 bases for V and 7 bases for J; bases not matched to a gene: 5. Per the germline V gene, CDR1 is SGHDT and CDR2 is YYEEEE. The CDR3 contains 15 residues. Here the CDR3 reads CASSFDRGRVGELFF. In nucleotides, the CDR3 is TGTGCCAGCAGCTTCGACAGGGGGCGGGTCGGGGAGCTGTTTTTT.

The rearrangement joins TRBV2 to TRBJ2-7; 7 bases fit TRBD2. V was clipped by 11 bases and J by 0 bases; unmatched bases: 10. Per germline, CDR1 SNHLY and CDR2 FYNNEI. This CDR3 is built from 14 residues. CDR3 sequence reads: CAAEPSGDSYEQYF. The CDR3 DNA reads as TGTGCCGCTGAGCCCAGCGGGGACTCCTACGAGCAGTACTTC.

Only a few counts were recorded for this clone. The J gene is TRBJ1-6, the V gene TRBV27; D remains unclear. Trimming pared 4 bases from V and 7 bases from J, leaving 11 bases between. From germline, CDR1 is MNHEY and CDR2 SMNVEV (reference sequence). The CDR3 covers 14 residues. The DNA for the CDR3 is TGTGCCAGCAGTTCTCTCCTCACCAATTCACCCCTCCACTTT. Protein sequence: CASSSLLTNSPLHF.

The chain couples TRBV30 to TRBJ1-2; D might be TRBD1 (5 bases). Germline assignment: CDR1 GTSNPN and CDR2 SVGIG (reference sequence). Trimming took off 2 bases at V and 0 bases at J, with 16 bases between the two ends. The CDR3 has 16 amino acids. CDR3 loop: CAWSPPGTQANYGYTF. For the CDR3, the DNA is TGTGCCTGGAGTCCCCCTGGGACGCAAGCTAACTATGGCTACACCTTC.

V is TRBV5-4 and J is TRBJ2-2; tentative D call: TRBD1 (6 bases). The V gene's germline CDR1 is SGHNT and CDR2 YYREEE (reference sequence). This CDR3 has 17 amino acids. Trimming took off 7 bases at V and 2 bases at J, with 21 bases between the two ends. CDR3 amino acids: CASRGIQGGGNTGELFF. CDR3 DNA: TGTGCCAGCCGAGGGATACAGGGCGGAGGTAACACCGGGGAGCTGTTTTTT.

CDR3 sequence: CASSFPTHAGGRNTGELFF. The DNA of the CDR3 is TGTGCCAGCAGCTTCCCCACCCACGCCGGGGGGCGGAACACCGGGGAGCTGTTTTTT. The rearrangement joins TRBV11-2 to TRBJ2-2; D is possibly TRBD2 (7 bases). V was cut by 3 bases and J by 1 base, with 21 bases left in between. CDR3 length equals 19 residues. Germline CDR1 reads SGHAT; CDR2 reads FQNNGV.

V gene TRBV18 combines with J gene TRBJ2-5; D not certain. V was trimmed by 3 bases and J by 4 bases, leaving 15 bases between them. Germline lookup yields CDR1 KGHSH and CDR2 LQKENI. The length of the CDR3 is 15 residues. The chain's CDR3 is CASSPLAEAGETQYF. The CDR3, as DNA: TGTGCCAGCTCACCTTTGGCAGAGGCTGGAGAGACCCAGTACTTC.

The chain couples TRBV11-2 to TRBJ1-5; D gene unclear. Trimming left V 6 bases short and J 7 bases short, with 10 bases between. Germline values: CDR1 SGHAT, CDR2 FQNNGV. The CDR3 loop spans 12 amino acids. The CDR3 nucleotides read TGTGCCAGCAGTCGTGACGGGCAGCCCCAGCATTTT. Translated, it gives CASSRDGQPQHF.

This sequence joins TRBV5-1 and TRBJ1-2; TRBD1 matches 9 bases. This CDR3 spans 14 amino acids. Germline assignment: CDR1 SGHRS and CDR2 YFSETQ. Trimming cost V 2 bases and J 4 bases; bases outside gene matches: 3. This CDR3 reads CASSLQQGAYGYTF. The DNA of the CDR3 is TGCGCCAGCAGCTTACAACAGGGGGCCTATGGCTACACCTTC.

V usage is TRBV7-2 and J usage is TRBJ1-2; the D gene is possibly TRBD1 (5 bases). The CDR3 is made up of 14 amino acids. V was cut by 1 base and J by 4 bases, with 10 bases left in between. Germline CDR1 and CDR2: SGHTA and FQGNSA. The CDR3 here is CASSLGRESYGYTF. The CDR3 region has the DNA TGTGCCAGCAGCTTAGGCAGGGAGTCCTATGGCTACACCTTC.

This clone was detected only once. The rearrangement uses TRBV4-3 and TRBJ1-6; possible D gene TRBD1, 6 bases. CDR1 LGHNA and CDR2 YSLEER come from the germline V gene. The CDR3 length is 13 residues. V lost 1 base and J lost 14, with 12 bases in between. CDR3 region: CASSQVGAQALHF. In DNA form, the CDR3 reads TGCGCCAGCAGCCAAGTGGGGGCGCAGGCCCTCCACTTT.

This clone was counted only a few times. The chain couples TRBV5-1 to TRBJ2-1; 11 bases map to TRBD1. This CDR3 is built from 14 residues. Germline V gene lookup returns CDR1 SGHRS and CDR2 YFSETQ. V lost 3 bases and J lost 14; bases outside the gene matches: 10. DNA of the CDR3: TGCGCCAGCAGCTCCGGGACAGGGGGTCGGATGGAGTTCTTC. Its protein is CASSSGTGGRMEFF.